The 22 T cell receptor beta chains presented below share a single source sample, sequenced in a study of regulatory T cells in long-lasting Graves disease. Arm-PCR of CDR3 regions and iRepertoire HTBI primers were used to build TCR beta libraries. A single record per CDR3 protein comes from TCRdb applying MiXCR to the multiplex PCR reads. The sample lists hundreds of thousands of distinct CDR3 sequences, more than 15% seen once, with more than 20% in the top ten. Time point given: newly diagnosed GD, antithyroid drugs for less than 3 months. PBMC RNA was the source of the TCR library. These data are also associated with another study on T cells in Graves' hyperthyroidism and ophthalmopathy.

The material was peripheral blood mononuclear cells (PBMCs), obtained at new diagnosis, from a patient treated with antithyroid drugs. The source is a woman in her forties or fifties with Graves disease.

This clonotype has a count of ten or more. The V and J genes are TRBV2 and TRBJ1-1; 8 bases are a match to TRBD1. This CDR3 is 13 amino acids long. From germline, CDR1 is SNHLY and CDR2 FYNNEI. After removal of 3 bases from V and 7 bases from J, the junction contained 4 bases not matched to a gene. The CDR3 sequence is CASSEIGQGEAFF. The CDR3 DNA is TGTGCCAGCAGTGAGATCGGACAGGGTGAAGCTTTCTTT.

This clonotype was counted between two and nine times. This rearrangement joins TRBV6-2 or TRBV6-3 to TRBJ2-1; no reliable D call. The CDR3 is made up of 18 amino acids. V was pared by 7 bases and J by 7 bases, with 29 bases between. Germline V gene data show CDR1 as MNHEY and CDR2 as SVGEGT. In DNA form, the CDR3 reads TGTGCCAGCACCCCCGTCCCCTTGTCGGCAAGGCTCCAAAATGAGCAGTTCTTC. Amino acids: CASTPVPLSARLQNEQFF.

The DNA for the CDR3 is TGTGCCAGCAGTCCTTTTGGCGGGGGGGCCGGCACCGGGGAGCTGTTTTTT. This encodes CASSPFGGGAGTGELFF. The J gene is TRBJ2-2, the V gene TRBV7-8; 9 bases fit TRBD2. CDR3 length: 17 residues. V lost 6 bases to trimming and J lost 4 bases; unmatched junction nucleotides: 12. Germline V gene data show CDR1 as SGHVS and CDR2 as FQNEAQ.

CDR3 DNA: TGTGCCTGGAGTGTCGACAGCTACACTGAAGCTTTCTTT. Amino acids: CAWSVDSYTEAFF. The V gene is TRBV30, the J gene TRBJ1-1; tentative D call: TRBD1 (5 bases). The CDR3 sequence is 13 residues long. Trimming removed 0 bases from V and 3 bases from J, with 8 bases in between. Germline-derived CDR1 and CDR2 are GTSNPN and SVGIG (reference sequence).

A few counts support this clonotype. The chain joins TRBV7-9 to TRBJ2-1; D is uncertain. There are 14 residues in the CDR3. The V end lost 1 base, the J end lost 5 bases, and 9 bases lay between the germline ends. From germline, CDR1 is SEHNR and CDR2 FQNEAQ (reference sequence). This chain's CDR3 is CASSLVSTHNEQFF. In DNA form, the CDR3 reads TGTGCCAGCAGCTTAGTGAGTACCCACAATGAGCAGTTCTTC.

This clonotype has at least ten counts. V is TRBV12-3 or TRBV12-4 and J is TRBJ1-4; perhaps TRBD1 as D (5 bases). Trimming stripped 3 bases from V and 10 bases from J, with 18 bases between. The CDR3 contains 15 residues. The DNA for the CDR3 is TGTGCCAGCAGTTTTTGGGGCCACCGGAAGGGAAAACTGTTTTTT. Protein: CASSFWGHRKGKLFF.

V is TRBV29-1 and J is TRBJ2-6; unclear D gene. The CDR3 consists of 13 residues. Germline-derived CDR1 and CDR2 are SQVTM and ANQGSEA. V was pared by 6 bases and J by 3 bases, with 9 bases between. DNA of the CDR3: TGCAGCGTCCGGTCCGTTGGGGCCAACGTCCTGACTTTC. Protein sequence: CSVRSVGANVLTF.

This clonotype was seen repeatedly, ten times or more. V usage is TRBV3-1 and J usage is TRBJ2-7, with 9 bases identical to TRBD1. The CDR3 totals 13 residues. The trim removed 4 bases at V and 3 bases at J, leaving 1 base unmatched. The V gene's germline CDR1 is LGHDT and CDR2 YNNKEL (reference sequence). The CDR3 sequence is CASSRGQGYEQYF. The CDR3 coding sequence is TGTGCCAGCAGCCGGGGACAGGGCTACGAGCAGTACTTC.

This clonotype has a count of ten or more. J is TRBJ1-2 and V is TRBV7-9; TRBD1 matches at 8 bases. The V gene's germline CDR1 is SEHNR and CDR2 FQNEAQ (reference sequence). The CDR3 has 14 amino acids. The V gene end was trimmed by 2 bases and the J gene end by 4 bases; junction bases not matched to a gene: 3. The CDR3 DNA reads TGTGCCAGCAGCTTACAGGGGGCTGCCTATGGCTACACCTTC. Translation: CASSLQGAAYGYTF.

This clonotype was observed a handful of times. V and J are TRBV20-1 and TRBJ1-3, with TRBD1 matching 7 bases. Unmatched junction bases numbered 3, after V lost 0 bases and J lost 4 bases. This CDR3 comprises 14 residues. CDR1 and CDR2 from the germline V gene are DFQATT and SNEGSKA (reference sequence). The CDR3 loop is CSARDQGGGNTIYF. In nucleotides, the CDR3 is TGCAGTGCTAGAGACCAGGGGGGAGGAAACACCATATATTTT.

This clonotype has a count of ten or more. The rearrangement joins TRBV3-1 to TRBJ2-2, with D possibly TRBD2 on 5 matching bases. CDR1 and CDR2 (germline): LGHDT, YNNKEL (reference sequence). V dropped 4 bases and J dropped 0 bases, with 6 bases sitting between them. The CDR3 consists of 14 residues. This CDR3 is CASSRLTNTGELFF. CDR3 bases: TGTGCCAGCAGCCGACTAACGAACACCGGGGAGCTGTTTTTT.

The table lists this clonotype with a few counts. This sequence joins TRBV19 and TRBJ2-1, with TRBD2 matching over 10 bases. The germline gives CDR1 LNHDA, CDR2 SQIVND (reference sequence). The V segment lost 6 bases and the J segment 8 bases; nucleotides outside the gene matches: 19. CDR3 size: 18 residues. CDR3 DNA sequence: TGTGCCAGTAGGAACCCCATGGGGATAAGCGGGGGGGCGTATGAGCAGTTCTTC. This encodes CASRNPMGISGGAYEQFF.

Many counts were recorded for this clonotype. The V and J genes are TRBV20-1 and TRBJ2-2, with TRBD2 as a possible D gene (7 bases). Germline assignment: CDR1 DFQATT and CDR2 SNEGSKA (reference sequence). The CDR3 runs 16 residues. V lost 0 bases to trimming and J lost 4 bases, with 15 bases between them. CDR3 bases: TGCAGTGCTAGAGATTGGCGGGGGCGCGGCACCGGGGAGCTGTTTTTT. Its translation: CSARDWRGRGTGELFF.

This chain connects TRBV20-1 to TRBJ2-1; D unclear. Per germline, CDR1 DFQATT and CDR2 SNEGSKA (reference sequence). The CDR3 consists of 11 residues. Trimming removed 5 bases at V and 8 bases at J, with 10 bases between. CDR3 sequence (DNA): TGCAGTGCTTTTGAGAGGCATGAGCAGTTCTTC. Its translation: CSAFERHEQFF.

This clonotype was seen ten or more times. The chain recombines TRBV12-3 or TRBV12-4 with TRBJ1-1; 8 nucleotides line up with TRBD1. This CDR3 has 12 amino acids. V lost 8 bases to trimming and J lost 5 bases; unmatched junction nucleotides: 4. The CDR3 bases are TGTGCCAGCCGGACAGGGAAGACTGAAGCTTTCTTT. Encoded protein: CASRTGKTEAFF.

This chain links TRBV20-1 with TRBJ2-7; D assignment may be TRBD1 or TRBD2 (7 bases each). The germline V gene has CDR1 DFQATT and CDR2 SNEGSKA (reference sequence). This CDR3 is 13 amino acids long. The CDR3 here is CSSQGGAEYEQYF. For the CDR3, the DNA is TGCAGCTCCCAGGGGGGGGCCGAATACGAGCAGTACTTC.

The chain links TRBV20-1 to TRBJ1-5, with a weak D call TRBD1 (6 bases). Germline lookup yields CDR1 DFQATT and CDR2 SNEGSKA (reference sequence). This CDR3 contains 15 residues. The V end lost 3 bases, the J end lost 5 bases, and 17 bases lay between the germline ends. CDR3 region: CSASGGRGRYQPQHF. The CDR3 DNA is TGCAGTGCTAGCGGGGGCAGGGGTAGGTATCAGCCCCAGCATTTT.

Turning to this clonotype: The germline gene is not matched at one end of the junction; a read error may be the cause. The rearrangement joins TRBV28 to TRBJ2-5, with a weak D call TRBD2 (6 bases). The CDR3 covers 13 residues. Germline CDR1 and CDR2: MDHEN and SYDVKM. CDR3 protein: CVSSLSGRATQYF. The CDR3 DNA reads as TGTGTCAGCTCCCTTAGCGGCAGAGCTACCCAGTACTTC. The full variable domain, with the rest looked up from reference TRBV28 and TRBJ2-5, is DVKVTQSSRYLVKRTGEKVFLECVQDMDHENMFWYRQDPGLGLRLIYFSYDVKMKEKGDIPEGYSVSREKKERFSLILESASTNQTSMYLCVSSLSGRATQYFGPGTRLLVL.

This clonotype was recorded a few times. This chain joins TRBV19 and TRBJ2-2; 9 nucleotides match TRBD2. Germline CDR1 is LNHDA and CDR2 is SQIVND (reference sequence). The trim removed 7 bases at V and 5 bases at J, leaving 11 bases unmatched. The CDR3 extends over 16 amino acids. The CDR3 DNA is TGTGCCAGTAAGACCCAGCGGGGGGCCTGGACCGGGGAGCTGTTTTTT. The encoded protein is CASKTQRGAWTGELFF. Using reference TRBV19 and TRBJ2-2 for the parts outside the CDR3, the full variable domain is DGGITQSPKYLFRKEGQNVTLSCEQNLNHDAMYWYRQDPGQGLRLIYYSQIVNDFQKGDIAEGYSVSREKKESFPLTVTSAQKNPTAFYLCASKTQRGAWTGELFFGEGSRLTVL.

The chain links TRBV19 to TRBJ1-5; the D is unclear. The CDR3 has 15 residues. Trimming removed 6 bases at V and 2 bases at J, with 14 bases between. The germline V gene has CDR1 LNHDA and CDR2 SQIVND (reference sequence). The CDR3 DNA reads TGTGCCAGTAGGGGCGGAGGAGTACGCAATCAGCCCCAGCATTTT. Its protein product is CASRGGGVRNQPQHF.

Only one count was recorded for this clonotype. A much more abundant neighbour one base away suggests this may be a read error. The chain combines TRBV4-1 with TRBJ1-6; the D is unclear. Germline V CDR1 and CDR2: MGHRA, YSYEKL. The ends were cut back, 0 bases at V and 10 bases at J, with 19 bases in the middle. The CDR3 length is 17 residues. The CDR3 DNA sequence: TGCGCCAGCAGCCAAGATTGGGCGGACCTAGTCATGTCACCCCTCCACTTT. This codes for CASSQDWADLVMSPLHF.

This clonotype has only a few counts. V gene TRBV7-9 combines with J gene TRBJ2-1; 11 bases are shared with TRBD2. The CDR3 covers 15 residues. The germline V gene encodes CDR1 SEHNR and CDR2 FQNEAQ (reference sequence). The ends lost 8 bases at V and 3 bases at J; junction bases unmatched: 6. In DNA form, the CDR3 reads TGTGCCAGCTTTCCGGGGACTAGCGGCTACAATGAGCAGTTCTTC. Translating it yields CASFPGTSGYNEQFF.